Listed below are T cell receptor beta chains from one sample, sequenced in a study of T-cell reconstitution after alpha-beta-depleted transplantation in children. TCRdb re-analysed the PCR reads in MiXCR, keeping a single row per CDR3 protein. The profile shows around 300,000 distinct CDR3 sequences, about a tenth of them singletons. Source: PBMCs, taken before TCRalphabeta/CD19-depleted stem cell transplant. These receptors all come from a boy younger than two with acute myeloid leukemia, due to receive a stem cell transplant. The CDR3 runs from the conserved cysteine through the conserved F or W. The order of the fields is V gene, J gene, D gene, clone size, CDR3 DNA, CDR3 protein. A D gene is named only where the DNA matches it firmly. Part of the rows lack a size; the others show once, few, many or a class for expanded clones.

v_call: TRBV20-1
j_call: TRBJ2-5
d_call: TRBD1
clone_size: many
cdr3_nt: TGCAGTGCTGGTGGGACAGGGGGACGCAAGAGACCCAGGACCCAGTACTTC
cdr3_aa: CSAGGTGGRKRPRTQYF

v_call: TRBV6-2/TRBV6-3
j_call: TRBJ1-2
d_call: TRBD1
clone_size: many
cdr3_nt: TGTGCCAGCAGTTACTTATTAACCGGGACAGGGTATGGCTACACCTTC
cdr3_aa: CASSYLLTGTGYGYTF

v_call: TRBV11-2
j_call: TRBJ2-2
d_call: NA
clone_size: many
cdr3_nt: TGTGCCAGCAGCTCAGCCACCGGGGAGCTGTTTTTT
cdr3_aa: CASSSATGELFF

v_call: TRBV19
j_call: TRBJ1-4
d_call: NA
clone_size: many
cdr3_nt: TGTGCCACTCAAAAAAGGGGCAAAGCAACTAATGAAAAACTGTTTTTT
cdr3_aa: CATQKRGKATNEKLFF

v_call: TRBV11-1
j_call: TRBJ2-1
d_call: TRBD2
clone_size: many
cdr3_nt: TGTGCCAGCAGCTTACCCAATTACCCCCTAGCGGGAGGCCTTGAGCAGTTCTTC
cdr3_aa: CASSLPNYPLAGGLEQFF

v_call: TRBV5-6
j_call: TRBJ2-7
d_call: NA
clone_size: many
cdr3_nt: TGTGCCAGCAGCCCCCCCAGGGTTCCATCCTACGAGCAGTACTTC
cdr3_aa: CASSPPRVPSYEQYF

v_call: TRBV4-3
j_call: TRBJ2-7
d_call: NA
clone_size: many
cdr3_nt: TGCGCCAGCAGCCAAGAAAGGGGGGGACAAGGCTACGAGCAGTACTTC
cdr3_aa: CASSQERGGQGYEQYF

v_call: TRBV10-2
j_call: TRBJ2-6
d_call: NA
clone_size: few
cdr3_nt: TGCGCCAGCAGTGAGTGGGCAGGGCCCGGGGCCAACGTCCTGACTTTC
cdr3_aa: CASSEWAGPGANVLTF

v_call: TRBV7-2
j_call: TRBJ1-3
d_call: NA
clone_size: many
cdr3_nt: TGTGCCAGCAGCTTTTCAAGCCTGGCCGGAAACACCATATATTTT
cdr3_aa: CASSFSSLAGNTIYF

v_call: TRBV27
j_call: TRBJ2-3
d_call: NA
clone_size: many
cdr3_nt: TGTGCCAGCAGTACTCCTCCGGGCACGCAGTATTTT
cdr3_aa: CASSTPPGTQYF

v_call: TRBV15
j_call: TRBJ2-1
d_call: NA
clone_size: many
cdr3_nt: TGTGCCACCAGCGGAAGAAGACAGAACAATGAGCAGTTCTTC
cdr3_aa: CATSGRRQNNEQFF

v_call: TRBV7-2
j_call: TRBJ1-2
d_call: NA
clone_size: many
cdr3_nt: TGTGCCAGCAGCCGCGGGGCAGGGGACTATGGCTACACCTTC
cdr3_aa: CASSRGAGDYGYTF

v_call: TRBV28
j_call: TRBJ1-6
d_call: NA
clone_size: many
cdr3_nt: TGTGCCAGCAGTATCCCGGCCGGGTCAGACTATAATTCACCCCTCCACTTT
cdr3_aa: CASSIPAGSDYNSPLHF

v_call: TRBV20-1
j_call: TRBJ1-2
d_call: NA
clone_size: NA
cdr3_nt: TGCAGTGCTAGAGCTTTACCCTTGACGGTCTATGGCTACACCTTC
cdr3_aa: CSARALPLTVYGYTF

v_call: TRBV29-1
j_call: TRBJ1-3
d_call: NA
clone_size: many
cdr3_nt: TGCAGCGCCAGTGGAAACTCTGGAAACACCATATATTTT
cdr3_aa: CSASGNSGNTIYF

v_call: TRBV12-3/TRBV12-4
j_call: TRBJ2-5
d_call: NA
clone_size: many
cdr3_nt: TGTGCCAGCAGACTAAACACCTTAGAGACCCAGTACTTC
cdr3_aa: CASRLNTLETQYF

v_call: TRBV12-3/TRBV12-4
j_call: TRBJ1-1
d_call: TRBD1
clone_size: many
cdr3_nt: TGTGCCAGCAGTGTCGAGGGGGCCGGTAGAGCTTTCTTT
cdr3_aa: CASSVEGAGRAFF

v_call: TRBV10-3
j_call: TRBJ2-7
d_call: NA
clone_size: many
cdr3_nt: TGTGCCATCCGTGGGACCTCTCTCACGGGGTTCTACGAGCAGTACTTC
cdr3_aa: CAIRGTSLTGFYEQYF

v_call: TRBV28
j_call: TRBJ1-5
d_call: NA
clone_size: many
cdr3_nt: TGTGCCAGCAGTTTAAAAGTTACCCATCAGCCCCAGCATTTT
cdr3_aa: CASSLKVTHQPQHF

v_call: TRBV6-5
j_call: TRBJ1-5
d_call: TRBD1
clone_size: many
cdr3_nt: TGTGCCAGCAGTTACTATGGACAGGGGTCGACGTATAGCAATCAGCCCCAGCATTTT
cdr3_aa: CASSYYGQGSTYSNQPQHF

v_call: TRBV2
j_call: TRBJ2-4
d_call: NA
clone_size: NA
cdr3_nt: TGTGCCAGCAGTGGCGGGACAGAAAGCATTCAGTACTTC
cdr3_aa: CASSGGTESIQYF

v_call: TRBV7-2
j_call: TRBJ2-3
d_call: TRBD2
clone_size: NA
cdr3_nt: TGTGCCAGCAGCTTAGCCCCCATTAGCGGGAGCACAGATACGCAGTATTTT
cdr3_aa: CASSLAPISGSTDTQYF

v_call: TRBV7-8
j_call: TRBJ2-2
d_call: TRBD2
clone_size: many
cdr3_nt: TGTGCCAGCAGCTTAGTTGGACTAGCGGGGGGGCTAGACGGGGAGCTGTTTTTT
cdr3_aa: CASSLVGLAGGLDGELFF

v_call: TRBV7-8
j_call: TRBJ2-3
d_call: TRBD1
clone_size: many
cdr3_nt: TGTGCCAGCAGCTTCCTTACCAGGGGGACAGATACGCAGTATTTT
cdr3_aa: CASSFLTRGTDTQYF

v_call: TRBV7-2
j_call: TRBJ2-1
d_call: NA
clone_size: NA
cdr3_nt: TGTGCCAGCAGCCCGGCCGGAATACGGCAGTTCTTC
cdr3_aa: CASSPAGIRQFF

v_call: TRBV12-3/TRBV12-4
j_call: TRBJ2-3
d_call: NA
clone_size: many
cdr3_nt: TGTGCCAGCAGGGGCTCAGGGGCCAGGGCAGATACGCAGTATTTT
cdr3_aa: CASRGSGARADTQYF

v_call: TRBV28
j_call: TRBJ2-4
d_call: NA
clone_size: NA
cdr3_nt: TGTGCCAGCAAGGGGTGGGGGTTGGGAAACATTCAGTACTTC
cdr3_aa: CASKGWGLGNIQYF

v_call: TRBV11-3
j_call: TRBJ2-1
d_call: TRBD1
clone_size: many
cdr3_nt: TGTGCCAGCAGCTTGGGAGTGGGGGGACAGGAATACAATGAGCAGTTCTTC
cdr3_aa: CASSLGVGGQEYNEQFF

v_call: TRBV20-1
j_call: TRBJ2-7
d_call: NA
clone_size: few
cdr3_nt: TGCAGTGCTAGAGGGACAAGCTACGAGCAGTACTTC
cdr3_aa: CSARGTSYEQYF

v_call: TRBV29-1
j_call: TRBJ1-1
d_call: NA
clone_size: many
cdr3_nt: TGCAGCGTAGACGGCCTTCTGCGGAACACTGAAGCTTTCTTT
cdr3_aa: CSVDGLLRNTEAFF

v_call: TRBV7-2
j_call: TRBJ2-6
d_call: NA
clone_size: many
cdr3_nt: TGTGCCAGCAGCCCCCTCGGTCTCTCTGGGGCCAACGTCCTGACTTTC
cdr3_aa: CASSPLGLSGANVLTF

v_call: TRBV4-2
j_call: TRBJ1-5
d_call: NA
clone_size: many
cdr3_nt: TGTGCCAGCAGCCAAGATGACCACCCGGGCGATCAGCCCCAGCATTTT
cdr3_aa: CASSQDDHPGDQPQHF

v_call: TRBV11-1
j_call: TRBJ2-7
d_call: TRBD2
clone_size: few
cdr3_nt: TGTGCCAGCAGCTTAGTCCCCCTAGCGGGGGGCGTCAACGAGCAGTACTTC
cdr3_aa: CASSLVPLAGGVNEQYF

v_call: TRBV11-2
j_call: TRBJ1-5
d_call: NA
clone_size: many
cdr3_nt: TGTGCCAGCAGCCCCGGGGCGGGGATCTATCAGCCCCAGCATTTT
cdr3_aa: CASSPGAGIYQPQHF

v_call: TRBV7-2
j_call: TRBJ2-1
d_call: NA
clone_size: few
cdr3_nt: TGTGCCAGCAGCTTAGAAGTCTCAATTTACAATGAGCAGTTCTTC
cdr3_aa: CASSLEVSIYNEQFF

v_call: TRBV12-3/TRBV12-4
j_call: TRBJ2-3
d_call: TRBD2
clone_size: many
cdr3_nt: TGTGCCAGCACCGTGACTAGCGGGAGGGCCGAGGAGGTCACAGATACGCAGTATTTT
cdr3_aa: CASTVTSGRAEEVTDTQYF

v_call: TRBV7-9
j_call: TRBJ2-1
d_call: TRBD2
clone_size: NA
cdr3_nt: TGTGCCAGCAGCTTGAGGGGAGGACTAGCGGGAAATGAGCAGTTCTTC
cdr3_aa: CASSLRGGLAGNEQFF

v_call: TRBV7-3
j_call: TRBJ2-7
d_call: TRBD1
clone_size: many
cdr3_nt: TGTGCCAGCAGCTTACACGGGACAGGGGGGTACGAGCAGTACTTC
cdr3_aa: CASSLHGTGGYEQYF

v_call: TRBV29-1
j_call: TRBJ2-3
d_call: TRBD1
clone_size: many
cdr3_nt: TGCAGCGCCCCGGGGACAGGGGGGACAGATACGCAGTATTTT
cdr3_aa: CSAPGTGGTDTQYF

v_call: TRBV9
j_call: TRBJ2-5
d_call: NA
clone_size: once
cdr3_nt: TGTGCCAGCAGCGTAGTCAATGGGGAGACCCAGTACTTC
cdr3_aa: CASSVVNGETQYF

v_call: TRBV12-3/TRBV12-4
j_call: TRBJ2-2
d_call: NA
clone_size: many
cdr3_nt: TGTGCCAGCAGTTTATGGAGTACTAACACCGGGGAGCTGTTTTTT
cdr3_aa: CASSLWSTNTGELFF

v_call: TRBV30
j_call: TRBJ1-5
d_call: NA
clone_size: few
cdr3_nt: TGTGCCTGGAGTGTAGGGGGTCAGCCCCAGCATTTT
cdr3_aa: CAWSVGGQPQHF

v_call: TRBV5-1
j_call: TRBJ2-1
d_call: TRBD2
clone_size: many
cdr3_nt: TGCGCCAGCACCATCGGGGGGCGGGAGGCTCTCTACAATGAGCAGTTCTTC
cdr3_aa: CASTIGGREALYNEQFF

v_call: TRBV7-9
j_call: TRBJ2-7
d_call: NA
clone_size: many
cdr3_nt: TGTGCCAGCAGCTTAGGGGTCGGCGAGCAGTACTTC
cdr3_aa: CASSLGVGEQYF

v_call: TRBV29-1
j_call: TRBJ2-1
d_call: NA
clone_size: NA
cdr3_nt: TGCAGCGTTGACGCTAGGACGTCCTTTTACAATGAGCAGTTCTTC
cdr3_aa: CSVDARTSFYNEQFF

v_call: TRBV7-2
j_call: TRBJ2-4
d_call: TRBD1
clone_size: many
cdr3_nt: TGTGCCAGCAGCTCCCACGCCAGGGGGCGGGAAAACATTCAGTACTTC
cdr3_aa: CASSSHARGRENIQYF

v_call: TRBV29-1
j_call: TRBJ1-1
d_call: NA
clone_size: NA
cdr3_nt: TGCAGCGTCGATCCAGGACGCACTGAAGCTTTCTTT
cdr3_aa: CSVDPGRTEAFF